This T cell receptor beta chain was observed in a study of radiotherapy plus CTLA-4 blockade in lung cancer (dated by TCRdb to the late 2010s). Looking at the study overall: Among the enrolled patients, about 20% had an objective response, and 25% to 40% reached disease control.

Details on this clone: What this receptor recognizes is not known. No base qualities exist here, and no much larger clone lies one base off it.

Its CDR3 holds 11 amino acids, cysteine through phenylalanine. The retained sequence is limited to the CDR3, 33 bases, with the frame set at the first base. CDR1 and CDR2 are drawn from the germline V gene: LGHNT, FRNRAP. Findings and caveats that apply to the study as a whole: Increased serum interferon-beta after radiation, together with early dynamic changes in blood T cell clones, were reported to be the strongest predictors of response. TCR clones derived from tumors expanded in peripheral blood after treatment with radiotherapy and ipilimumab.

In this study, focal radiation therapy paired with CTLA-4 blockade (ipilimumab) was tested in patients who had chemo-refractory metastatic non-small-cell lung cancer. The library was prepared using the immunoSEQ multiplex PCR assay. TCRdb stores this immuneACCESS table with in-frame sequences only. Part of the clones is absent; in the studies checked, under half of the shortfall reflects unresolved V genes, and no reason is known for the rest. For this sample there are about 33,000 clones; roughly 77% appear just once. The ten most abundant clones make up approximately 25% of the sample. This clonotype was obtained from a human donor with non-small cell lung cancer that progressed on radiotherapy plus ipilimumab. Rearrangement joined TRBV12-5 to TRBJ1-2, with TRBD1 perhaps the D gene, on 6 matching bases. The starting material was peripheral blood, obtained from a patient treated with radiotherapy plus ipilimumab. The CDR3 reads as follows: CGRGGADGYTF. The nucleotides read TGTGGGAGAGGGGGGGCGGATGGCTACACCTTC.